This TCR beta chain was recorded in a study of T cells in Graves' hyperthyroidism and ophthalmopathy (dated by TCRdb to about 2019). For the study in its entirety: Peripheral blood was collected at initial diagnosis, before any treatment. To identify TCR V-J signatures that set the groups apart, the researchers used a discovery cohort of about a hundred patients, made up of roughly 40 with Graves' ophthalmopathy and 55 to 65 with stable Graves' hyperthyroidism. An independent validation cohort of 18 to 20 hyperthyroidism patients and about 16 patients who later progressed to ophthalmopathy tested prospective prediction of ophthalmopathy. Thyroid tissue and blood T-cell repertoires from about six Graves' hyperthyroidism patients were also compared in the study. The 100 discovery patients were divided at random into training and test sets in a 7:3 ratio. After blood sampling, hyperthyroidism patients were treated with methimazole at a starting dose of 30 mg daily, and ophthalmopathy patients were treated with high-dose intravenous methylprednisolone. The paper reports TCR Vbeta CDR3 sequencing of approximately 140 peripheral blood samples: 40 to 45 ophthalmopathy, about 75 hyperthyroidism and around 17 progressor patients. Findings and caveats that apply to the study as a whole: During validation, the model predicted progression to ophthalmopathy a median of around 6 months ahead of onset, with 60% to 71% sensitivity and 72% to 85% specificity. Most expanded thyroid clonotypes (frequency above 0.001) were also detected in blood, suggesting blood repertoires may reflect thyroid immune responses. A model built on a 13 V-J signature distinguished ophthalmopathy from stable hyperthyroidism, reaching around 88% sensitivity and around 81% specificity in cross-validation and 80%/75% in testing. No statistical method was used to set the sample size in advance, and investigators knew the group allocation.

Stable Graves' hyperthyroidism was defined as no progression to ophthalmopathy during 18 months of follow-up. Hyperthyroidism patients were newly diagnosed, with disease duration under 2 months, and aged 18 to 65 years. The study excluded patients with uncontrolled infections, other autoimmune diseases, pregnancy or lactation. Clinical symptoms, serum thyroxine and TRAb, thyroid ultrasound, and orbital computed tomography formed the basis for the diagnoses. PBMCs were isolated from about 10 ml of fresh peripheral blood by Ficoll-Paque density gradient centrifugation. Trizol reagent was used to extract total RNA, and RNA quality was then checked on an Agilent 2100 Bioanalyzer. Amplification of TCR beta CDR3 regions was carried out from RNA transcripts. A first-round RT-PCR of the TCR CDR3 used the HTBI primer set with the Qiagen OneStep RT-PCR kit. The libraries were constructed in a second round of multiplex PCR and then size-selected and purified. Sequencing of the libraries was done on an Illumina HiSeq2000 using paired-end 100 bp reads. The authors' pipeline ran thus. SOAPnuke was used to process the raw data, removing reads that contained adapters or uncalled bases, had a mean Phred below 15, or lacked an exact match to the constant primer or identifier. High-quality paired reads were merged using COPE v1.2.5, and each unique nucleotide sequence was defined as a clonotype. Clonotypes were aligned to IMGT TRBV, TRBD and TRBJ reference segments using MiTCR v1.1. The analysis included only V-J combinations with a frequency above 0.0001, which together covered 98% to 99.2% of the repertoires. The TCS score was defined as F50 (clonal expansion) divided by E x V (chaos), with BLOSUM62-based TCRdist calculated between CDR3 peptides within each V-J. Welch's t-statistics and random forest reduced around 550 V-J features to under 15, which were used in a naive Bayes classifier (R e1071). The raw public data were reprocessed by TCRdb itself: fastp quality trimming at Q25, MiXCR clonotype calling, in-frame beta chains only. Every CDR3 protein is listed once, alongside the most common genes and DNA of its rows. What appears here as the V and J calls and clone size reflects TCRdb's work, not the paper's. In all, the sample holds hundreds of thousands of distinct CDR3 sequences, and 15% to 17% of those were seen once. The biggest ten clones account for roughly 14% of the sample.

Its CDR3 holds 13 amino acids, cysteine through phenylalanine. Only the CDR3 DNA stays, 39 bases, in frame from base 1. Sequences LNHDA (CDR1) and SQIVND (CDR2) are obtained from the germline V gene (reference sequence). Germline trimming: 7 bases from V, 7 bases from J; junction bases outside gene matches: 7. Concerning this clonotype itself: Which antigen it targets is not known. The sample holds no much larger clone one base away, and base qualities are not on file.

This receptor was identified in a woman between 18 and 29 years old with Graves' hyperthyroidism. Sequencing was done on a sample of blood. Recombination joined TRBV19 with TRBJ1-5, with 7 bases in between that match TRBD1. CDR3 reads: CASKHRGEQPQHF. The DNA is TGTGCCAGTAAGCACAGGGGAGAGCAGCCCCAGCATTTT.